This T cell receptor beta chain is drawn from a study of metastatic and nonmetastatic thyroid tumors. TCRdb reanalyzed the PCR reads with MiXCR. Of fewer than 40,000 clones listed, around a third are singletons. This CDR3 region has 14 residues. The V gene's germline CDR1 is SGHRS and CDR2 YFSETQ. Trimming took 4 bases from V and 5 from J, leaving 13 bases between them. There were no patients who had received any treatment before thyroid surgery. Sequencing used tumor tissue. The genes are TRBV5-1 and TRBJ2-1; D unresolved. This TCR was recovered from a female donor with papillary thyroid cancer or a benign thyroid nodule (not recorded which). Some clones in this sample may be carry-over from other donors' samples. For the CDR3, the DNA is TGCGCCAGCAGCCCACCCGGCGCGAACAATGAGCAGTTCTTC. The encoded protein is CASSPPGANNEQFF.